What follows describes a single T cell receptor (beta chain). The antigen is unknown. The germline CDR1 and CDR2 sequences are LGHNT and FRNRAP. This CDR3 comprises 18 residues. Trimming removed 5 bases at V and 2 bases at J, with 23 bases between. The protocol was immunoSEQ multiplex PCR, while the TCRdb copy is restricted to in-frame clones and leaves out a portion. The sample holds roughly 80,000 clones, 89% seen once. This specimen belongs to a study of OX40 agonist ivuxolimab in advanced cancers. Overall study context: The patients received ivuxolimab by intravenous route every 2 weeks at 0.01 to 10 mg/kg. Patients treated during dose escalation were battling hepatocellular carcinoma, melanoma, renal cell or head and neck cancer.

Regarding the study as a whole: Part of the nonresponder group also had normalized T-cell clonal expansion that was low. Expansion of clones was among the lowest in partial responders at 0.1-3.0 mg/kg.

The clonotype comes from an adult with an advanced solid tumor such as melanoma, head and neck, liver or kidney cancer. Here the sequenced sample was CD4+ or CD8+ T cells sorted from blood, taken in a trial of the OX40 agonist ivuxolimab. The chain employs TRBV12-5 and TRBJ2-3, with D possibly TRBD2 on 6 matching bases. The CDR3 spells CASGTSYRGLAYTDTQYF. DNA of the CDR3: TGTGCTAGTGGTACCTCCTACCGCGGGCTAGCGTACACAGATACGCAGTATTTT.